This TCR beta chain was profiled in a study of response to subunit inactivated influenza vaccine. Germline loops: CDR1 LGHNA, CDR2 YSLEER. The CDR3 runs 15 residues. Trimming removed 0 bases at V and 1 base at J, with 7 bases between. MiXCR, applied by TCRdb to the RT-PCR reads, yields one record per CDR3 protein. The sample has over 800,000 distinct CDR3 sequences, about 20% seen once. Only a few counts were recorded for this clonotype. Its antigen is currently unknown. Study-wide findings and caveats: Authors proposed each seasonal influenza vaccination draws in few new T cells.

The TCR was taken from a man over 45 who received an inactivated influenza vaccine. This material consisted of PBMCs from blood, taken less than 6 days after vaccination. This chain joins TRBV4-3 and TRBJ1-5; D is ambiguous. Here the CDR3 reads CASSQDFVSNQPQHF. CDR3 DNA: TGCGCCAGCAGCCAAGATTTTGTAAGCAATCAGCCCCAGCATTTT.